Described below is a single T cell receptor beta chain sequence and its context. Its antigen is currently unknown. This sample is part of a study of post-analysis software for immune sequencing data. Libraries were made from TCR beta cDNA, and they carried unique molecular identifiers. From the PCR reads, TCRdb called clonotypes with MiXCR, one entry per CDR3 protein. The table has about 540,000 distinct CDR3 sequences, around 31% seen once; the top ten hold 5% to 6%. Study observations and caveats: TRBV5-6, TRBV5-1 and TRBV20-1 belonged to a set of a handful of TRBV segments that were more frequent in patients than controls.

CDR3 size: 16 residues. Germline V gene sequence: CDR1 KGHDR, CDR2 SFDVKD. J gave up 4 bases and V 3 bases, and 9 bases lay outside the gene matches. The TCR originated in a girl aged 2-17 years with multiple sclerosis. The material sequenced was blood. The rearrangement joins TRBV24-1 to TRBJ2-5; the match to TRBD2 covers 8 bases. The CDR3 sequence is CATSDRRAGARETQYF. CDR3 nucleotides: TGTGCCACCAGTGATCGACGAGCGGGGGCCCGAGAGACCCAGTACTTC.